This TCR beta chain was observed in a study of blood T cells in healthy people across ages. Then a second PCR, running about 6 to 11 cycles, was carried out with a sample-barcoded 5' primer and a J-beta primer mix. A template-switch adaptor with 12 random nucleotides tagged each cDNA molecule. TCRdb re-analysed the 5' RACE reads in MiXCR, keeping a single row per CDR3 protein. In the table there are more than 550,000 distinct CDR3 sequences, 22% of which are singletons. The TCR comes from a man between 70 and 80 years old in good health. The sequenced sample consisted of blood.

The CDR3 nucleotides read TGTGCCAGCTCAGAGGTGACAGATACGCAGTATTTT. It is translated as CASSEVTDTQYF. The chain recombines TRBV12-3 or TRBV12-4 with TRBJ2-3; D unresolved. Trimming left V 8 bases short and J 3 bases short, with 9 bases between. The CDR3 extends over 12 amino acids.